The rows below give T cell receptor beta chains drawn from one sample of a study of blood T cell repertoires in COVID-19. Profiled with immunoSEQ multiplex PCR; TCRdb holds only in-frame clones, not every one. The repertoire consists of roughly 200,000 clones, with 76% occurring once and the leading ten covering about 9%. Material: peripheral blood. These receptors all stem from a woman between 45 and 65 years old with active or convalescent COVID-19. Both conserved end residues are part of each CDR3. D genes are given only for firm matches. The listing skips clone size in some rows; elsewhere it reads once, few, many or a size class.

D	V	J	size	DNA	CDR3
TRBD1	TRBV6-1	TRBJ1-1	NA	TGTGCCAGCAGTGCTCGACCAGGGGGGAGAAACACTGAAGCTTTCTTT	CASSARPGGRNTEAFF
NA	TRBV27	TRBJ1-2	once	TGTGCCAGCAGTTTAAAGGAAACCGTCGTGGCAGGGTACTATGGCTACACCTTC	CASSLKETVVAGYYGYTF
NA	TRBV30	TRBJ2-7	NA	TGTGCCTGGACTCGAGGCTCCTACGAGCAGTACTTC	CAWTRGSYEQYF
NA	TRBV6-1	TRBJ1-1	NA	TGTGCCAGCAGTGATAGGGCGGCCAGGGGCACTGAAGCTTTCTTT	CASSDRAARGTEAFF
NA	TRBV6-5	TRBJ1-1	NA	TGTGCCAGCAGTCCCTCCGGACTGTTCACTGAAGCTTTCTTT	CASSPSGLFTEAFF
NA	TRBV5-6	TRBJ2-2	NA	TGTGCCAGCAGCTTGGCGGGGTATGTGGCCGGGGAGCTGTTTTTT	CASSLAGYVAGELFF
TRBD1	TRBV27	TRBJ2-5	NA	TGTGCCAGCAGTTTCCTTGGACAGGGAGAGACCCAGTACTTC	CASSFLGQGETQYF
NA	TRBV5-5	TRBJ1-1	NA	TGTGCCAGCAGCTTGGCCGACAGACCTCTGGAGGCTTTCTTT	CASSLADRPLEAFF
NA	TRBV5-5	TRBJ1-1	few	TGTGCCAGCAGCTTGAGTAGTTTAAAGAACACTGAAGCTTTCTTT	CASSLSSLKNTEAFF
TRBD2	TRBV5-6	TRBJ2-7	NA	TGTGCCAGCAGCTTGGTCGGGAGGGACTACGAGCAGTACTTC	CASSLVGRDYEQYF
TRBD1	TRBV19	TRBJ1-6	NA	TGTGCCAGTAAAACGTGGACAGGGCAAAATTCACCCCTCCACTTT	CASKTWTGQNSPLHF
NA	TRBV10-3	TRBJ2-1	once	TGTGCCATCGGGGCGGGACAGCTTCACAATGAGCAGTTCTTC	CAIGAGQLHNEQFF
TRBD2	TRBV7-2	TRBJ2-2	NA	TGTGCCAGCAGCTTAGGACTAGCGGGGAGTACCGGGGAGCTGTTTTTT	CASSLGLAGSTGELFF
TRBD1	TRBV11-3	TRBJ2-5	NA	TGTGCCAGCAGCTCCGGGACAGCCCAAGAGACCCAGTACTTC	CASSSGTAQETQYF